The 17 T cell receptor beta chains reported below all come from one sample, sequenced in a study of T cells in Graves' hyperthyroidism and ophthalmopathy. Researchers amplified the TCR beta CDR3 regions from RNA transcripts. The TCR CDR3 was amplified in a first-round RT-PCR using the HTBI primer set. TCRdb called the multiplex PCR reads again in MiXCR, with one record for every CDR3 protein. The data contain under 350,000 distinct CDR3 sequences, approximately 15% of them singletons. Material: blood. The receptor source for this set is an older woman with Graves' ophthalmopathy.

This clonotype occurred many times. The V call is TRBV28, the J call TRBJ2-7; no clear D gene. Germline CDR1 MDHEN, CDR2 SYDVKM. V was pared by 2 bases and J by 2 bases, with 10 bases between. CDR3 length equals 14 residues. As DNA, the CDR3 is TGTGCCAGCAGTTTACCCAGGTTACCCTACGAGCAGTACTTC. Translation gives CASSLPRLPYEQYF.

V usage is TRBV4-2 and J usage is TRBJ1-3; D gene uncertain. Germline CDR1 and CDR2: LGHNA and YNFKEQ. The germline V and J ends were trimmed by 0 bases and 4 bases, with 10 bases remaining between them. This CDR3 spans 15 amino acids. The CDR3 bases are TGTGCCAGCAGCCAAGATGCGGGGTTCGGAAACACCATATATTTT. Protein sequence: CASSQDAGFGNTIYF.

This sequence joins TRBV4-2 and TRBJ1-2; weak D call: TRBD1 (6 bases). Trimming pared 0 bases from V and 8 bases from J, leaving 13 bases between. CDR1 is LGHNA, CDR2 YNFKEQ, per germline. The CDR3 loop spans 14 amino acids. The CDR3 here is CASSQDWGLYGYTF. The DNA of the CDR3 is TGTGCCAGCAGCCAAGATTGGGGGCTGTACGGCTACACCTTC.

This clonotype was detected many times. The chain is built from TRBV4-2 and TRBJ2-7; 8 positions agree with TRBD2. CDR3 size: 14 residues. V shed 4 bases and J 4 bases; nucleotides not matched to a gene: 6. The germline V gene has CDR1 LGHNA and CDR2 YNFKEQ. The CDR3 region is CASSPAGVVYEQYF. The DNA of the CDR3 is TGTGCCAGCAGCCCAGCGGGAGTGGTGTACGAGCAGTACTTC.

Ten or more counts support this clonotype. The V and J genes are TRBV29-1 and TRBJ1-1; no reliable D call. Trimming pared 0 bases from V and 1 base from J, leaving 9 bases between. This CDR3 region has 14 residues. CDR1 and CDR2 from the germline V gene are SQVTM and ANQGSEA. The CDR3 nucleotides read TGCAGCGTTGAAGAGGTCGGGAGGAACACTGAAGCTTTCTTT. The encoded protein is CSVEEVGRNTEAFF.

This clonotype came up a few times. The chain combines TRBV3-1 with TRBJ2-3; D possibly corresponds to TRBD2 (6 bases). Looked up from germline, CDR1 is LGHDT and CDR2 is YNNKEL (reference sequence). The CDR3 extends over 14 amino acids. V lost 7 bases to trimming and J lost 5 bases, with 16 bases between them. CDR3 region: CASTPRETRDTQYF. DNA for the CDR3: TGTGCCAGCACCCCGAGGGAGACTAGAGATACGCAGTATTTT.

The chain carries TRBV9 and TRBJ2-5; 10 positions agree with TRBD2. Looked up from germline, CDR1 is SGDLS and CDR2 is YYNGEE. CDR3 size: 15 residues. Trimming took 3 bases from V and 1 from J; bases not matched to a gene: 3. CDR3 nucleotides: TGTGCCAGCAGCGGTAGCGGGGGGAGCCAAGAGACCCAGTACTTC. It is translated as CASSGSGGSQETQYF.

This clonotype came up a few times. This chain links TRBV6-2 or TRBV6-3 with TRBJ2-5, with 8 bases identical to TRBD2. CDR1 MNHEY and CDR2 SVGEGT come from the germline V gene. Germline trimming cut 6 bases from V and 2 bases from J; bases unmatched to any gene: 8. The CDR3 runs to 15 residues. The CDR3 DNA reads TGTGCCAGCAGACGATTTAGCGGGGCTCAAGAGACCCAGTACTTC. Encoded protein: CASRRFSGAQETQYF.

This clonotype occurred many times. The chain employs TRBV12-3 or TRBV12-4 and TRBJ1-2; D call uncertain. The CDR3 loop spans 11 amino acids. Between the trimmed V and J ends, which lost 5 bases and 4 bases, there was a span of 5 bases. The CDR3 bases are TGTGCCAGCAGTCATGGCTATGGCTACACCTTC. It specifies CASSHGYGYTF.

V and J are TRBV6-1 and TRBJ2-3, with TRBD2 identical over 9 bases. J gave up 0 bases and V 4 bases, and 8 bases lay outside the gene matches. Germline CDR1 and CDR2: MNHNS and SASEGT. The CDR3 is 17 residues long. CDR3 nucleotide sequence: TGTGCCAGCAGTGCGCGGGGGGGGGTTCCTAGCACAGATACGCAGTATTTT. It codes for CASSARGGVPSTDTQYF.

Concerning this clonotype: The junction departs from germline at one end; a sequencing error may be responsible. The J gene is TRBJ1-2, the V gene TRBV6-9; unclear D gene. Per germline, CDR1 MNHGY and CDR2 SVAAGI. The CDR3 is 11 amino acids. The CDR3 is CAGSYGLGYTF. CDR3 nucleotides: TGTGCCGGCAGTTACGGGCTAGGCTACACCTTC.

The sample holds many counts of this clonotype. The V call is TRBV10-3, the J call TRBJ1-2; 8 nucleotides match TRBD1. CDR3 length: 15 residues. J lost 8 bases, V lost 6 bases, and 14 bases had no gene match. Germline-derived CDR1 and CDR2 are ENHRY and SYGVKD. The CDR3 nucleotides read TGTGCCATCAGACGACCGGGACAGGCTCAGGAGGGCTACACCTTC. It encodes CAIRRPGQAQEGYTF.

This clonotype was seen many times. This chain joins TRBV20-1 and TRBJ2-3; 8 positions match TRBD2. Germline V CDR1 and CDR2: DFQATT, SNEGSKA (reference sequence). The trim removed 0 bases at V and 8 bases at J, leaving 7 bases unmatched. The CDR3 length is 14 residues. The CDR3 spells CSARDWSGGRTQYF. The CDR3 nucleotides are TGCAGTGCTAGAGATTGGTCGGGGGGGCGTACGCAGTATTTT.

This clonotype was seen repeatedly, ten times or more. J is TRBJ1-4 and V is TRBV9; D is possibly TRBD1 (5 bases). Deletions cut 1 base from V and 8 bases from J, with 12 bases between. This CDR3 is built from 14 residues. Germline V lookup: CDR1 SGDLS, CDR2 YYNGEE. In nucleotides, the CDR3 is TGTGCCAGCAGCGTAACAGGAGATCAGGAAAAACTGTTTTTT. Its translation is CASSVTGDQEKLFF.

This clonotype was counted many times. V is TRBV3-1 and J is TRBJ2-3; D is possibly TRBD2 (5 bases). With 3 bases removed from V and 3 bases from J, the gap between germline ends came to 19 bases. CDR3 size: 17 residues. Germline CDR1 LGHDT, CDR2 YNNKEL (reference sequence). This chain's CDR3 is CASSHRDSYQNTDTQYF. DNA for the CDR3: TGTGCCAGCAGCCATCGGGATTCCTATCAAAATACAGATACGCAGTATTTT.

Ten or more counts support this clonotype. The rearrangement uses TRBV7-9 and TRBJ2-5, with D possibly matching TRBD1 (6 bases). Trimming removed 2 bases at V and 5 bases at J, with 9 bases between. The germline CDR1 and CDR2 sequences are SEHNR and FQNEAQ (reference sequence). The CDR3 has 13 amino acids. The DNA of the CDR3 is TGTGCCAGCAGCTTACAGGGGCTGGAGACCCAGTACTTC. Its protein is CASSLQGLETQYF.

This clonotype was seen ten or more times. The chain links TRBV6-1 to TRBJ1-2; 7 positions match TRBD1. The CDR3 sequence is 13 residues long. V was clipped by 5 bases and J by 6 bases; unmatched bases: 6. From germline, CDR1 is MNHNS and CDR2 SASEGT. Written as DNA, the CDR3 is TGTGCCAGCAGTCTAACAGGGGTGGATGGCTACACCTTC. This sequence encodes CASSLTGVDGYTF.